The T cell receptor beta chain described here comes from a study of cytomegalovirus exposure and HLA in healthy donors. Study-wide points: Later on, an analysis found that several of the most significant clusters appeared to be linked to common viral pathogens, which included parvovirus B19. Reports indicate that TCR beta sequences accurately predicted the HLA-A and HLA-B alleles of most subjects.

The CDR3 spans 15 residues. The V gene end was trimmed by 0 bases and the J gene end by 3 bases; junction bases not matched to a gene: 1. Germline CDR1 and CDR2: LNHNV and YYDKDF (reference sequence). As for this clone: The antigen is not known.

60 Vbeta and 13 Jbeta primers were used in PCR. Per the study methods: In a later analysis, the count reached 74 million or so unique TCR beta chains, with 10 million to 11 million shared. Method: immunoSEQ multiplex PCR; TCRdb's copy keeps in-frame clones and lacks some. The V and J calls and clone size were taken over from that table, and D and trimming were inferred from the DNA. This table has approximately 82,000 clones, more than 55% appearing once. This receptor was obtained from a woman in her 30s in good health and CMV-seropositive. The chain links TRBV15 to TRBJ2-2, with TRBD2 matching 7 bases. The sequencing sample was made of PBMCs. The CDR3 protein is CATSREGGDTGELFF. The DNA for the CDR3 is TGTGCCACCAGCAGAGAGGGAGGGGACACCGGGGAGCTGTTTTTT.